This T cell receptor beta chain derives from a study of cytomegalovirus exposure and HLA in healthy donors. Study in general: A prior analysis found 117 million unique TCR beta sequences from approximately 190 million T cells.

The study, taken as a whole, reports: Of the V segments, some could not be distinguished, including TRBV6-2 and TRBV6-3, and were excluded. Fewer N-insertions than the roughly 670-donor mean were reportedly shown by an Asian-associated ancestry cluster in a later analysis. In a later analysis, the majority of CMV-associated beta chains seemingly showed HLA restriction.

The study ran its PCR with 60 Vbeta and 13 Jbeta primers. Clones were sequenced by immunoSEQ multiplex PCR, and TCRdb holds only the in-frame ones, with some missing. This table holds about 150,000 clones, around 80% found once. As to this clone: Its cognate antigen is unknown.

V lost 10 bases, J lost 3 bases, and 9 bases stayed unmatched. Germline CDR1 is LNHDA and CDR2 is SQIVND (reference sequence). The CDR3 loop spans 14 amino acids. The chain carries TRBV19 and TRBJ1-2; 9 bases align to TRBD1. The source of this sequence is a man between 18 and 29 years old in good health and CMV-seronegative. Sequenced: PBMCs. CDR3 nucleotide sequence: TGTGCCACCTCCGGGACAGGGTCTTACTATGGCTACACCTTC. Residues: CATSGTGSYYGYTF.